These 9 T cell receptor beta chains were sequenced from one sample in a study of cytomegalovirus exposure and HLA in healthy donors. The PCR employed 60 Vbeta primers together with 13 Jbeta primers. Produced via immunoSEQ multiplex PCR; TCRdb's table is partial and in-frame only. The repertoire holds approximately 120,000 clones, with 65% to 90% as singletons. Sequencing was performed on PBMCs. The receptors here all came from a woman in her twenties or thirties in good health and CMV-seronegative.

This sequence joins TRBV19 and TRBJ1-5; maybe TRBD1 (6 bases). V was shortened by 9 bases and J by 7 bases, with 13 bases between the two germline ends. CDR1 is LNHDA and CDR2 is SQIVND in the germline V gene (reference sequence). This CDR3 spans 12 amino acids. The CDR3 loop reads CASSGVNQPQHF. The DNA of the CDR3 is TGTGCCAGCTCAGGGGTAAACCAGCCCCAGCATTTT.

V and J are TRBV11-2 and TRBJ1-4, with unresolved D. Trimming removed 3 bases from V and 0 bases from J, with 11 bases in between. The CDR3 consists of 16 residues. CDR1 is SGHAT and CDR2 is FQNNGV in the germline V gene. CDR3 sequence: CASSLRGATTNEKLFF. As DNA, the CDR3 is TGTGCCAGCAGCTTGAGAGGCGCCACAACTAATGAAAAACTGTTTTTT.

This chain joins TRBV30 and TRBJ2-5; no clear D gene. The CDR3 runs 12 residues. Trimming removed 2 bases from V and 5 bases from J, with 9 bases in between. The germline CDR1 and CDR2 sequences are GTSNPN and SVGIG (reference sequence). CDR3 in amino acids: CAWSPETETQYF. The CDR3 nucleotides are TGTGCCTGGAGTCCGGAGACGGAGACCCAGTACTTC.

This rearrangement joins TRBV5-5 to TRBJ2-7; no reliable D call. The CDR3 totals 13 residues. The germline gives CDR1 SGHKS, CDR2 YYEKEE (reference sequence). The V end was cut by 5 bases, the J end by 1 base, with 10 bases between. The CDR3 loop is CASSPGLSYEQYF. The DNA of the CDR3 is TGTGCCAGCAGTCCCGGTTTGTCCTACGAGCAGTACTTC.

The chain couples TRBV5-1 to TRBJ2-2, with TRBD2 as a possible D gene (5 bases). Germline loops: CDR1 SGHRS, CDR2 YFSETQ. The V and J ends lost 10 bases and 2 bases respectively, with 15 bases between them. CDR3 length equals 14 residues. CDR3 DNA: TGCGCCTCCGGGGTGGGTCGAAACACCGGGGAGCTGTTTTTT. Translated, it gives CASGVGRNTGELFF.

This chain links TRBV28 with TRBJ2-2; TRBD2 might be the D (6 bases). Germline CDR1 and CDR2: MDHEN and SYDVKM. Between the trimmed V and J ends, which lost 11 bases and 2 bases, there was a span of 9 bases. This CDR3 comprises 12 residues. CDR3 loop: CAAGRNTGELFF. The CDR3 coding sequence is TGTGCCGCGGGGCGTAACACCGGGGAGCTGTTTTTT.

The chain carries TRBV5-1 and TRBJ1-5; 7 bases line up with TRBD1. The CDR3 runs to 14 residues. Per germline, CDR1 SGHRS and CDR2 YFSETQ. V was clipped by 1 base and J by 5 bases; unmatched bases: 3. CDR3 DNA: TGCGCCAGCAGCTTGATCCAGGGGGATCAGCCCCAGCATTTT. Translation gives CASSLIQGDQPQHF.

This chain uses TRBV4-1 with TRBJ1-2; 7 nucleotides match TRBD1. Unmatched junction bases numbered 4, after V lost 4 bases and J lost 2 bases. This CDR3 comprises 14 residues. Germline values: CDR1 MGHRA, CDR2 YSYEKL. The CDR3 DNA is TGCGCCAGCAGCCCTACAGGGGACAACTATGGCTACACCTTC. As protein: CASSPTGDNYGYTF.

This rearrangement joins TRBV28 to TRBJ2-1, with 8 bases fitting TRBD1. CDR3 length: 14 amino acids. Germline trimming cut 7 bases from V and 10 bases from J; bases unmatched to any gene: 12. CDR1 is MDHEN, CDR2 SYDVKM, per germline. The CDR3 nucleotides read TGTGCCAGCATCGGGCAGGGGGCAGGTAACGAGCAGTTCTTC. As protein: CASIGQGAGNEQFF.